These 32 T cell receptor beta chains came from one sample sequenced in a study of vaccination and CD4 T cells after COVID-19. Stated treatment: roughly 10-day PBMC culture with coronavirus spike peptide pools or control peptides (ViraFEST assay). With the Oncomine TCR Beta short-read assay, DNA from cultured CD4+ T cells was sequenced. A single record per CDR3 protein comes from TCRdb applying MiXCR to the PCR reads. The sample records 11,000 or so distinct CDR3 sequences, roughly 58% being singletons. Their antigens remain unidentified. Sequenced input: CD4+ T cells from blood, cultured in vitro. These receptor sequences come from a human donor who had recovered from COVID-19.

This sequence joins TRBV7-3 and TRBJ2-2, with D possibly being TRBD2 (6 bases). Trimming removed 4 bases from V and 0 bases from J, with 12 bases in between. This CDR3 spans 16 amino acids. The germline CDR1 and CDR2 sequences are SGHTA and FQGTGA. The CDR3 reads CASSSGPGANTGELFF. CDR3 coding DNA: TGTGCCAGCAGCTCAGGGCCGGGGGCGAACACCGGGGAGCTGTTTTTT.

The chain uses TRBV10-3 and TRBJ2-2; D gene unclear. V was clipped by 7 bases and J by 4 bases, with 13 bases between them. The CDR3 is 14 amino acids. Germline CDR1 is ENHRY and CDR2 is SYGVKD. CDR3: CAIMGRQATGELFF. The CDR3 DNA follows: TGTGCCATCATGGGCAGGCAGGCCACCGGGGAGCTGTTTTTT.

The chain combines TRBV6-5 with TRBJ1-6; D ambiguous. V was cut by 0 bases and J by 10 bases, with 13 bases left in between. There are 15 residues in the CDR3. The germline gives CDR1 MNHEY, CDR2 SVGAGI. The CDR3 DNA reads TGTGCCAGCAGTTACTCTGAGAGGGAGAACTCACCCCTCCACTTT. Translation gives CASSYSERENSPLHF.

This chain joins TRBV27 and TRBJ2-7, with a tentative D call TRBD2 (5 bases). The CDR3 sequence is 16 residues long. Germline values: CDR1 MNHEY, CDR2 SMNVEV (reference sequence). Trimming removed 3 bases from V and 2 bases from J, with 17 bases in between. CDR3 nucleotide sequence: TGTGCCAGCAGTTTTCTGTCGGGCGGGCGCCCCTACGAGCAGTACTTC. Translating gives CASSFLSGGRPYEQYF.

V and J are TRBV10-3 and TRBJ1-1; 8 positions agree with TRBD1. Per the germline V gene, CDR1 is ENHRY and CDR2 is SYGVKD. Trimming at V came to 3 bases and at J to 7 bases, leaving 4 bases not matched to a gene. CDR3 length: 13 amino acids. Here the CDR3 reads CAISDRQGFEAFF. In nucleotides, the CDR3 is TGTGCCATCAGTGACCGACAGGGGTTTGAAGCTTTCTTT.

CDR3 sequence reads: CASSLRGGQAARRHTQYF. For the CDR3, the DNA is TGTGCCAGCAGCCTTCGGGGGGGACAAGCGGCACGGCGTCATACGCAGTATTTT. The V and J genes are TRBV7-9 and TRBJ2-3, with 8 nucleotides matching TRBD2. The germline CDR1 and CDR2 sequences are SEHNR and FQNEAQ (reference sequence). The V gene end was trimmed by 5 bases and the J gene end by 7 bases; junction bases not matched to a gene: 20. The CDR3 has 18 amino acids.

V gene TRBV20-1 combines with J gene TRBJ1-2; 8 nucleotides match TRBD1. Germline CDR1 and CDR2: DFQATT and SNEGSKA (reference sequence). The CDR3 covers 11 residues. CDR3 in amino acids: CTLTGEDGYTF. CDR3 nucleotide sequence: TGCACCTTGACAGGGGAAGATGGCTACACCTTC.

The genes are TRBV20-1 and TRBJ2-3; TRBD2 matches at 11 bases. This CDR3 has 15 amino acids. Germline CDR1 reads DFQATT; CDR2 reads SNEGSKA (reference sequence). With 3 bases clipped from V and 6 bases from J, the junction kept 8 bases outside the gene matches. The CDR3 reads CSASGLAGGSDTQYF. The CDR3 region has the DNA TGCAGTGCTAGTGGTCTAGCGGGAGGTTCGGATACGCAGTATTTT.

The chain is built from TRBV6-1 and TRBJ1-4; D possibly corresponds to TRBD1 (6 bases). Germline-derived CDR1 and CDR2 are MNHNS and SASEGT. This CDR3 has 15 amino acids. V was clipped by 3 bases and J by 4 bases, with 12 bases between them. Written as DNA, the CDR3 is TGTGCCAGCAGTGACAGGGGCGCCGTTAATGAAAAACTGTTTTTT. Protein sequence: CASSDRGAVNEKLFF.

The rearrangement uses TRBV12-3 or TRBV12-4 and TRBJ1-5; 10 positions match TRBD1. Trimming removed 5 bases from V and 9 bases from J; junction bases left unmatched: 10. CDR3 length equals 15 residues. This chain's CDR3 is CASSPRDRGRRPQHF. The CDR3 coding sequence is TGTGCCAGCAGTCCCCGGGACAGGGGTCGCCGGCCCCAGCATTTT.

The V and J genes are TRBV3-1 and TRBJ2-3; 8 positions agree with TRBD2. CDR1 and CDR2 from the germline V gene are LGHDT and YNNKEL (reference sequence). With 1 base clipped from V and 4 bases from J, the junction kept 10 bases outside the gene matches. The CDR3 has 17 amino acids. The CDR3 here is CASSQVRGGLVADTQYF. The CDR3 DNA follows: TGTGCCAGCAGCCAAGTTCGCGGGGGGCTTGTCGCAGATACGCAGTATTTT.

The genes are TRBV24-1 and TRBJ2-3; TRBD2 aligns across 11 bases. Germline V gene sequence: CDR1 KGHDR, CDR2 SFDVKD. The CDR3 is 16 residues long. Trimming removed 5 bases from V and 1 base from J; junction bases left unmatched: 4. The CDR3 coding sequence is TGTGCCACCAGTGCTAGCGGGAGGCGACGCACAGATACGCAGTATTTT. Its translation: CATSASGRRRTDTQYF.

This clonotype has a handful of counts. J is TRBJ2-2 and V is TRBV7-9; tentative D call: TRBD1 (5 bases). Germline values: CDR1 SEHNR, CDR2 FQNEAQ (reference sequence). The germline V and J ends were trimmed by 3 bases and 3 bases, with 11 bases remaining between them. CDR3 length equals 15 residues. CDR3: CASSLSREHTGELFF. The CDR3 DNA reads TGTGCCAGCAGCTTGTCCAGGGAACACACCGGGGAGCTGTTTTTT.

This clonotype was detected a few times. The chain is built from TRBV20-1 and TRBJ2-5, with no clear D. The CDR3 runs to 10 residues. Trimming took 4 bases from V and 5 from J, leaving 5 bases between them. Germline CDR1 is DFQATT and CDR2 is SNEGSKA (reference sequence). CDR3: CSANLETQYF. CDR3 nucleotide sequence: TGCAGTGCTAACCTGGAGACCCAGTACTTC.

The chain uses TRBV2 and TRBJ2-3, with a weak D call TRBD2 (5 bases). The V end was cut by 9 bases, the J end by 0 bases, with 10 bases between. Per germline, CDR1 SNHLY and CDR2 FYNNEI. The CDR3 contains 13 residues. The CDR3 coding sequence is TGTGCCAGGAGCGGAGCAAGCACAGATACGCAGTATTTT. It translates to CARSGASTDTQYF.

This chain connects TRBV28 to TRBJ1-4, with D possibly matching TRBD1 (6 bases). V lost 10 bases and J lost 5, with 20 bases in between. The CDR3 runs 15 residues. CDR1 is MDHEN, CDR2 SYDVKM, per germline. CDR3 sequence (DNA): TGTGCCATATCGGAAGGGGGAGCAATCAATGAAAAACTGTTTTTT. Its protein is CAISEGGAINEKLFF.

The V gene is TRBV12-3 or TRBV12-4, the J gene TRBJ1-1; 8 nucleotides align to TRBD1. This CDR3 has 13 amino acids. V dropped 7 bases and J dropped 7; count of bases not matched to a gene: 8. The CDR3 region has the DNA TGTGCCAGCATCCTAGACAGGGGTGTTGAAGCTTTCTTT. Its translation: CASILDRGVEAFF.

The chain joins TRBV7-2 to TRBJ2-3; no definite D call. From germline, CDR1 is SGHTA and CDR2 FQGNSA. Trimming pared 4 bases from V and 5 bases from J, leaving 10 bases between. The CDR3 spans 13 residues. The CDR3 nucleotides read TGTGCCAGCAGCTGGCCCCATCTAGATACGCAGTATTTT. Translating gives CASSWPHLDTQYF.

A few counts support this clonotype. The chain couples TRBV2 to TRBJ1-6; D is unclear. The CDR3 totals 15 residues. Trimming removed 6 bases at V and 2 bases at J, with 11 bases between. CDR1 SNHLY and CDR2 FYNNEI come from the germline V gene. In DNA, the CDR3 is TGTGCCAGCAGAGCGGACCCGACCTATAATTCACCCCTCCACTTT. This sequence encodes CASRADPTYNSPLHF.

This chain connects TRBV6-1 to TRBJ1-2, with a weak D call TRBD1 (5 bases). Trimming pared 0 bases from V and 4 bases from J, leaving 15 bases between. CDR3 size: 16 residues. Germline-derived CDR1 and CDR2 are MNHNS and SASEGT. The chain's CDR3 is CASSEARQPWTYGYTF. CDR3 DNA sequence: TGTGCCAGCAGTGAAGCGAGACAGCCTTGGACCTATGGCTACACCTTC.

The CDR3 loop reads CASSYVRGGYNSPLHF. CDR3 nucleotide sequence: TGTGCCAGCAGTTACGTTAGGGGGGGCTATAATTCACCCCTCCACTTT. This rearrangement joins TRBV6-5 to TRBJ1-6; a weak D match, TRBD1 (6 bases). V was pared by 2 bases and J by 3 bases, with 11 bases between. CDR3 length: 16 amino acids. The V gene's germline CDR1 is MNHEY and CDR2 SVGAGI.

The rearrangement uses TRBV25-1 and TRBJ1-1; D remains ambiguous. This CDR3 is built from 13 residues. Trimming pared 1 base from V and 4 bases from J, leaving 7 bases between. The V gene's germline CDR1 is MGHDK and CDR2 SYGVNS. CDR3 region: CASSEFWGTEAFF. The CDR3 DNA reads TGTGCCAGCAGTGAATTTTGGGGCACTGAAGCTTTCTTT.

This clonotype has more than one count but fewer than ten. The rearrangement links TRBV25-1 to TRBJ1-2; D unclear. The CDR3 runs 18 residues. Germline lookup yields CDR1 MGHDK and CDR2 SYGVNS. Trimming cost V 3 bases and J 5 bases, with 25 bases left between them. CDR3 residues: CASSDPSSAEGGGYGYTF. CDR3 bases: TGTGCCAGCAGTGACCCCTCGTCCGCGGAGGGAGGAGGGTATGGCTACACCTTC.

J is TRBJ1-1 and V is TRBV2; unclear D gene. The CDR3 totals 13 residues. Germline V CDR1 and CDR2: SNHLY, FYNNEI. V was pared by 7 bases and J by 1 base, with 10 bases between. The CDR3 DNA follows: TGTGCCAGCAAGTGGCAGTCGAACACTGAAGCTTTCTTT. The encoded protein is CASKWQSNTEAFF.

DNA for the CDR3: TGCAGTGCTAGAGTACCCCCGGGACACCGAAACCAAGAGACCCAGTACTTC. Its protein is CSARVPPGHRNQETQYF. The chain recombines TRBV20-1 with TRBJ2-5, with D possibly matching TRBD1 (6 bases). Per germline, CDR1 DFQATT and CDR2 SNEGSKA (reference sequence). The length of the CDR3 is 17 residues. V was trimmed by 1 base and J by 0 bases, leaving 18 bases between them.

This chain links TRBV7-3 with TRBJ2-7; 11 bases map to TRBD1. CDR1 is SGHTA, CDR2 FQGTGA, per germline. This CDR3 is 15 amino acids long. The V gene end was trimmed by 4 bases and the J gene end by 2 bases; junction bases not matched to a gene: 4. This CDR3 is CASSSGQGAAYEQYF. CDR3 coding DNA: TGTGCCAGCAGCTCCGGACAGGGGGCCGCCTACGAGCAGTACTTC.

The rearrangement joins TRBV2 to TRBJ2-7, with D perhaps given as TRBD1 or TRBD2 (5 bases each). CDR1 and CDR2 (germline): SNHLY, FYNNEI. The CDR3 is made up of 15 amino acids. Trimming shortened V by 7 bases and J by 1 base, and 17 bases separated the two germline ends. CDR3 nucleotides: TGTGCCAGCACCCCGCAGGGACGTTTATCCTACGAGCAGTACTTC. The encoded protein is CASTPQGRLSYEQYF.

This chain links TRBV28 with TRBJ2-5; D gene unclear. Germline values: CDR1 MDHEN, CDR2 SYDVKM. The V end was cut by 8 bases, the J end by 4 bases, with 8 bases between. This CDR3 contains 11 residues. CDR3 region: CASGRSETQYF. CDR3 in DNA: TGTGCCAGCGGACGTTCAGAGACCCAGTACTTC. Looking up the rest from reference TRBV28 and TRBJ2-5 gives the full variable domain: DVKVTQSSRYLVKRTGEKVFLECVQDMDHENMFWYRQDPGLGLRLIYFSYDVKMKEKGDIPEGYSVSREKKERFSLILESASTNQTSMYLCASGRSETQYFGPGTRLLVL.

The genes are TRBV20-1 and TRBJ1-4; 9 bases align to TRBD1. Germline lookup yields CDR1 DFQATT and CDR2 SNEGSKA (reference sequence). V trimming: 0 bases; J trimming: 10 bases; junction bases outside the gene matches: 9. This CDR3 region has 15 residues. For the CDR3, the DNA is TGCAGTGCTAGAGATCCCGACAGGGGGGCGGGAAAACTGTTTTTT. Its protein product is CSARDPDRGAGKLFF.

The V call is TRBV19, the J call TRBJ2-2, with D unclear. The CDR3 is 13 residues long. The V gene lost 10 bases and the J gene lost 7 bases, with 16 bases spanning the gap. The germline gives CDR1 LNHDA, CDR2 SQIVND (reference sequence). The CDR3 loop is CATQPRLRGELFF. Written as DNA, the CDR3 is TGTGCCACCCAACCCAGGTTGCGCGGGGAGCTGTTTTTT.

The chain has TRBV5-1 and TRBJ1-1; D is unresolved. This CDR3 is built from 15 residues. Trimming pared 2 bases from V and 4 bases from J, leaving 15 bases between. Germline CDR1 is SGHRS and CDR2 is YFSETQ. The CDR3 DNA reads TGCGCCAGCAGCTTTGGTGGGGTCCAGACCACTGAAGCTTTCTTT. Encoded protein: CASSFGGVQTTEAFF.

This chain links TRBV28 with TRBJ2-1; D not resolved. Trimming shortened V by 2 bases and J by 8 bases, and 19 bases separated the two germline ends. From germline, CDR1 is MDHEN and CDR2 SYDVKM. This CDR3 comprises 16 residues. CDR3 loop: CASSLAPGPRLHEQFF. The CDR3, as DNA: TGTGCCAGCAGTTTAGCGCCGGGCCCAAGGCTGCATGAGCAGTTCTTC. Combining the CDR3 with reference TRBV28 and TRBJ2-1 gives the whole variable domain DVKVTQSSRYLVKRTGEKVFLECVQDMDHENMFWYRQDPGLGLRLIYFSYDVKMKEKGDIPEGYSVSREKKERFSLILESASTNQTSMYLCASSLAPGPRLHEQFFGPGTRLTVL.